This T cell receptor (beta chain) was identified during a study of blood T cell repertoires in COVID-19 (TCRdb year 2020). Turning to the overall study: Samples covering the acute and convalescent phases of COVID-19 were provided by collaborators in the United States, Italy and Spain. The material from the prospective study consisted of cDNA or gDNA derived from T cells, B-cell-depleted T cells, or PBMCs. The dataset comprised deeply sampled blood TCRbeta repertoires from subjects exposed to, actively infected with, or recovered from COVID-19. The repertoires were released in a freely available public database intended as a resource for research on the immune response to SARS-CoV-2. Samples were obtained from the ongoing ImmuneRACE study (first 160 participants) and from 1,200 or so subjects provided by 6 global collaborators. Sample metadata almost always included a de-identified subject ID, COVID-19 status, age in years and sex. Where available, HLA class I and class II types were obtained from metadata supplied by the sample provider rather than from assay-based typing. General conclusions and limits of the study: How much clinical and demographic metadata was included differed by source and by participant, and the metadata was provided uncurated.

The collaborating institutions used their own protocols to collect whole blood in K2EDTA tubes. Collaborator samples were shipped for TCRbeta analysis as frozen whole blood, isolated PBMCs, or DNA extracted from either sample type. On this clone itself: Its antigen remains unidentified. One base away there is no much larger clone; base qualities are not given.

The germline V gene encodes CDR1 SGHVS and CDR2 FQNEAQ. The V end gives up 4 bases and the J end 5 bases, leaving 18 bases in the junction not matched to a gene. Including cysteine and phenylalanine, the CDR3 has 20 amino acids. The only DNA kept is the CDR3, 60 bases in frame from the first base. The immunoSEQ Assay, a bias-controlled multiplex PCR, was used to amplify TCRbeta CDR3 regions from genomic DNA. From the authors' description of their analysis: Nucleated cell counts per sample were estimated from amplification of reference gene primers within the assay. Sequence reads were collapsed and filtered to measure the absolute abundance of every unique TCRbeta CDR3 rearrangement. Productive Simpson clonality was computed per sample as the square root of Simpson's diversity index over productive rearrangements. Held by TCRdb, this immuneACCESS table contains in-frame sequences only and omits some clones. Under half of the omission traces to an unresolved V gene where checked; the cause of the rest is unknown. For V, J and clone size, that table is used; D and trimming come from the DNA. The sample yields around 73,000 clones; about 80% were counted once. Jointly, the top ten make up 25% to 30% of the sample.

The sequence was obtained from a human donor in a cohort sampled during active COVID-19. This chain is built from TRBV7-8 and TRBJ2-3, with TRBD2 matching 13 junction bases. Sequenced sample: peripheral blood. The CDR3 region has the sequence CASSYRWTVPRTSGGDTQYF. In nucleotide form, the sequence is TGTGCCAGCAGCTATCGGTGGACGGTCCCTAGGACTAGCGGGGGAGATACGCAGTATTTT.